What follows are 12 T cell receptor beta chains derived from one specimen sequenced in a study of PD-L1 blockade in urothelial cancer. Only in-frame clones appear in the TCRdb table, and some are missing; sequencing was by immunoSEQ multiplex PCR. This table holds tens of thousands of clones, around 84% found once. The sample consisted of PBMCs, taken around atezolizumab (anti-PD-L1) treatment. These receptors were collected from a man between 50 and 59 years old with urothelial cancer.

The rearrangement uses TRBV27 and TRBJ2-7, with 11 bases that match TRBD1. The trim removed 6 bases at V and 5 bases at J, leaving 6 bases unmatched. CDR3 size: 14 residues. CDR1 and CDR2 from the germline V gene are MNHEY and SMNVEV (reference sequence). The CDR3 loop reads CASSPGQGEDEQYF. The CDR3 coding sequence is TGTGCCAGCAGCCCGGGACAGGGGGAGGACGAGCAGTACTTC.

The V call is TRBV30, the J call TRBJ1-6, with 7 bases matching TRBD1. This CDR3 has 16 amino acids. Trimming at V came to 4 bases and at J to 1 base, leaving 7 bases not matched to a gene. Germline lookup yields CDR1 GTSNPN and CDR2 SVGIG (reference sequence). CDR3 bases: TGTGCCTGGAAAAGGGGGCGAGAGTCCTATAATTCACCCCTCCACTTT. Encoded protein: CAWKRGRESYNSPLHF. Based on the CDR3 plus reference TRBV30 and TRBJ1-6, the full variable domain is SQTIHQWPATLVQPVGSPLSLECTVEGTSNPNLYWYRQAAGRGLQLLFYSVGIGQISSEVPQNLSASRPQDRQFILSSKKLLLSDSGFYLCAWKRGRESYNSPLHFGNGTRLTVT.

The V and J genes are TRBV5-4 and TRBJ2-7, with 8 nucleotides matching TRBD1. The CDR3 covers 14 residues. V was pared by 3 bases and J by 6 bases, with 8 bases of the junction left unmatched. The germline V gene encodes CDR1 SGHNT and CDR2 YYREEE (reference sequence). The CDR3, as DNA: TGTGCCAGCAGCTCACGACAGGGGTCTAGCGAGCAGTACTTC. Translated: CASSSRQGSSEQYF.

The chain combines TRBV5-3 with TRBJ1-2, with D unresolved. TRBV5-3 is known as an ORF, though its function is uncertain. The CDR3 length is 16 residues. V was clipped by 0 bases and J by 4 bases, with 16 bases between them. DNA of the CDR3: TGTGCCAGAAGCTTGGCGTCTGCTAAGAAATCCTATGGCTACACCTTC. Translating gives CARSLASAKKSYGYTF.

The J gene is TRBJ2-7, the V gene TRBV28; TRBD2 is a possible D gene (5 bases). V lost 5 bases and J lost 2, with 10 bases in between. This CDR3 has 13 residues. Germline V gene sequence: CDR1 MDHEN, CDR2 SYDVKM. The CDR3 here is CASSATGTYEQYF. The CDR3 DNA follows: TGTGCCAGCAGTGCCACGGGGACCTACGAGCAGTACTTC.

The rearrangement joins TRBV19 to TRBJ1-2, with D possibly TRBD1 on 6 matching bases. Trimming stripped 3 bases from V and 5 bases from J, with 13 bases between. The CDR3 loop spans 14 amino acids. Looked up from germline, CDR1 is LNHDA and CDR2 is SQIVND (reference sequence). The CDR3 is CASSIPGTRYGYTF. The CDR3, as DNA: TGTGCCAGTAGTATTCCCGGGACAAGATATGGCTACACCTTC.

V and J are TRBV4-2 and TRBJ2-7, with 7 bases that match TRBD2. This CDR3 has 13 amino acids. Trimming removed 5 bases from V and 4 bases from J; junction bases left unmatched: 5. Germline V gene data show CDR1 as LGHNA and CDR2 as YNFKEQ. CDR3: CASSSSGLYEQYF. CDR3 DNA sequence: TGTGCCAGCAGCTCTAGCGGCCTTTACGAGCAGTACTTC.

This rearrangement joins TRBV4-2 to TRBJ1-4; D is undetermined. CDR3 size: 15 residues. The germline V gene encodes CDR1 LGHNA and CDR2 YNFKEQ. Trimming shortened V by 1 base and J by 8 bases, and 14 bases separated the two germline ends. In nucleotides, the CDR3 is TGTGCCAGCAGCCAAGCGAGCGGCGCGGGGGAAAAACTGTTTTTT. The encoded protein is CASSQASGAGEKLFF.

The chain joins TRBV27 to TRBJ2-7; D is unclear. With 6 bases removed from V and 6 bases from J, the gap between germline ends came to 15 bases. Germline assignment: CDR1 MNHEY and CDR2 SMNVEV (reference sequence). The CDR3 totals 13 residues. As DNA, the CDR3 is TGTGCCAGCAGCCCCGATAAACGAGGCGAGCAGTACTTC. It is translated as CASSPDKRGEQYF.

The chain recombines TRBV2 with TRBJ1-3; possibly TRBD1 for D (6 bases). CDR3 length: 14 residues. Per the germline V gene, CDR1 is SNHLY and CDR2 is FYNNEI. V was cut by 6 bases and J by 4 bases, with 13 bases left in between. CDR3 in DNA: TGTGCCAGCAGAGAAAGGGGGGGCGGAAACACCATATATTTT. It specifies CASRERGGGNTIYF.

The chain combines TRBV28 with TRBJ2-7; 7 positions match TRBD2. With 5 bases clipped from V and 1 base from J, the junction kept 8 bases outside the gene matches. CDR3 size: 15 residues. From germline, CDR1 is MDHEN and CDR2 SYDVKM. The CDR3 DNA reads TGTGCCAGCAGTCCTGGCGGGAGTAGATCCTACGAGCAGTACTTC. This codes for CASSPGGSRSYEQYF.

The CDR3 region has the DNA TGCGCCAGCAGCTTCCAACAGGGGGCTAAGAATGAGCAGTTCTTC. It translates to CASSFQQGAKNEQFF. The V gene is TRBV5-1, the J gene TRBJ2-1; 9 bases are shared with TRBD1. With 2 bases clipped from V and 7 bases from J, the junction kept 7 bases outside the gene matches. Germline-derived CDR1 and CDR2 are SGHRS and YFSETQ. The length of the CDR3 is 15 residues.